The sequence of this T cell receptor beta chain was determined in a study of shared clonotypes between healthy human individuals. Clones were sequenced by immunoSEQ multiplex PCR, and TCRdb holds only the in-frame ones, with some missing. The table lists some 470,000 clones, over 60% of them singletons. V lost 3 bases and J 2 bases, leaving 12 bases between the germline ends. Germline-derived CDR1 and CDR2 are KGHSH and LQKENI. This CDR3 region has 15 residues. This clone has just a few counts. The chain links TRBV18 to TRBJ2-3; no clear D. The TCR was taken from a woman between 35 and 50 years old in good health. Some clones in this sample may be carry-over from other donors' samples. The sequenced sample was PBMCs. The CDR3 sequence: CASSPLADNTDTQYF. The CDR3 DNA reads TGTGCCAGCTCACCCCTGGCGGATAACACAGATACGCAGTATTTT.